These T cell receptor beta chains were read from a single sample in a study of identical twins. TCRdb called the 5' RACE reads again in MiXCR, with one record for every CDR3 protein. Here the sample spans about 340,000 distinct CDR3 sequences, roughly 12% being singletons. The same sample was also studied in work on yellow fever vaccine responses in identical twins.

Sequenced input: CD8+ T cells sorted from blood. The receptors originated from a woman aged 18-30 years in good health. Each CDR3 is given with its conserved first and last residue. The D gene is left open where the match is weak. Size is omitted from some rows. Given values are once, few, many or a class for expanded clones.

D gene,V gene,clone size,J gene,CDR3 DNA,CDR3 protein
TRBD1,TRBV12-3/TRBV12-4,many,TRBJ2-1,TGTGCCAGCAGGGCAGGGGGCAGTCAGGATGAGCAGTTCTTC,CASRAGGSQDEQFF
.,TRBV20-1,.,TRBJ2-7,TGCAGTGCTAGAGATGGGACGAACGAGCAGTACTTC,CSARDGTNEQYF
.,TRBV9,few,TRBJ2-5,TGTGCCAGCAGCGAATGGGCAGGAGCCCAAGAGACCCAGTACTTC,CASSEWAGAQETQYF
.,TRBV7-9,few,TRBJ1-5,TGTGCCAGCAGTCACGACAGTCAGCCCCAGCATTTT,CASSHDSQPQHF
.,TRBV9,many,TRBJ1-1,TGTGCCAGCAGCGCCGGGTTGAACACTGAAGCTTTCTTT,CASSAGLNTEAFF
TRBD2,TRBV13,.,TRBJ2-7,TGTGCCAGCAGCCCCGGACTAGCGGAAGAGTACGAGCAGTACTTC,CASSPGLAEEYEQYF
TRBD2,TRBV6-4,.,TRBJ2-1,TGTGCCAGCAGTGCAACTAGCGGAGATTACAATGGGCAGTTCTTC,CASSATSGDYNGQFF
TRBD2,TRBV2,few,TRBJ2-5,TGTGCCAGCAGTGAAGGGGGGGGGACCGGTCGGGAGACCCAGTACTTC,CASSEGGGTGRETQYF
TRBD2,TRBV12-3/TRBV12-4,many,TRBJ2-1,TGTGCCAGCAGTCCTAAGCGGGAGTCCTACAATGAGCAGTTCTTC,CASSPKRESYNEQFF
.,TRBV29-1,many,TRBJ1-1,TGCAGCGTTGAGGCAGGAGGGGCTTTCTTT,CSVEAGGAFF
.,TRBV4-1,.,TRBJ2-4,TGCGCCAGCAGTAAAGGGGGGCAGGGTAAGAAGTACTTC,CASSKGGQGKKYF
TRBD1,TRBV4-1,few,TRBJ1-1,TGCGCCAGCAGCCTGACTGGGACAGGGGGCACTGAAGCTTTCTTT,CASSLTGTGGTEAFF
.,TRBV7-9,.,TRBJ1-1,TGTGCCAGCAGCAGCGAGGGGCCGAACACTGAAGCTTTCTTT,CASSSEGPNTEAFF
.,TRBV12-3/TRBV12-4,few,TRBJ2-1,TGTGCCAGCAGTTTTAGAGGCTATCGGGATAATGAGCAGTTCTTC,CASSFRGYRDNEQFF
.,TRBV7-9,many,TRBJ1-6,TGTGCCAGCAGCCCAGACAATTCACCCCTCCACTTT,CASSPDNSPLHF
.,TRBV10-3,few,TRBJ2-1,TGTGCCATCATGAGTAGCGGCAATGAGCAGTTCTTC,CAIMSSGNEQFF
.,TRBV4-1,.,TRBJ1-1,TGCGCCAGCAGCCAAGAGACAGCCTTTGAAGCTTTCTTT,CASSQETAFEAFF
TRBD1,TRBV11-2,few,TRBJ2-7,TGTGCCAGCAGCCCGACAGGGCCCTGGGGTAACGAGCAGTACTTC,CASSPTGPWGNEQYF
.,TRBV20-1,.,TRBJ1-6,TGCAGTGCTAGATGGTTAGGGGGGTCCTATAATTCACCCCTCCACTTT,CSARWLGGSYNSPLHF
.,TRBV10-3,.,TRBJ2-5,TGTGCCATCAGTGAGTCGCCAGGAAATTTAAATTTGTACCAAGAGACCCAGTACTTC,CAISESPGNLNLYQETQYF
.,TRBV27,few,TRBJ2-7,TGTGCCAGCAACGGGGAGAACTACGAGCAGTACTTC,CASNGENYEQYF
.,TRBV29-1,few,TRBJ2-7,TGCAGCGTTAAAACCCGGGACACCTACGAGCAGTACTTC,CSVKTRDTYEQYF
TRBD2,TRBV24-1,.,TRBJ2-3,TGTGCCACCAGTGATCGTCTAGCGGGAGTATCAGATACGCAGTATTTT,CATSDRLAGVSDTQYF
.,TRBV29-1,few,TRBJ2-7,TGCAGCGTGGTACCCCGGGACACTTACGAGCAGTACTTC,CSVVPRDTYEQYF
.,TRBV6-5,few,TRBJ2-2,TGTGCCAGCAGTTACTCGAATGGCAGGGTGAACGCCGGGGAGCTGTTTTTT,CASSYSNGRVNAGELFF
.,TRBV12-3/TRBV12-4,few,TRBJ2-5,TGTGCCAGCAGTTTAACGGTCTTAGAGACCCAGTACTTC,CASSLTVLETQYF
.,TRBV7-6,.,TRBJ2-3,TGTGCCAGCAGCACCCCACAGGACGCTACGCAGTATTTT,CASSTPQDATQYF
TRBD2,TRBV20-1,.,TRBJ2-5,TGCAGTGCTAGTGCACTAGCGGAGCAAGAGACCCAGTACTTC,CSASALAEQETQYF
TRBD1,TRBV12-3/TRBV12-4,many,TRBJ1-2,TGTGCCAGCAGTGGAAGAAGGACAGGGTCACTTATTATAAACACCTTC,CASSGRRTGSLIINTF
.,TRBV7-9,few,TRBJ2-5,TGTGCCAGCAGCTTAGACGGTGACAGAGGACTAGAGACCCAGTACTTC,CASSLDGDRGLETQYF
TRBD1,TRBV4-1,.,TRBJ2-3,TGCGCCAGCAGCCAAGGACAGGGGACGCCTACAGATACGCAGTATTTT,CASSQGQGTPTDTQYF
.,TRBV7-8,few,TRBJ1-2,TGTGCCAGCAGCTTAGACGCCGGGGACTATGGCTACACCTTC,CASSLDAGDYGYTF